The present T cell receptor beta chain was sequenced within a study of blood T cell repertoires in COVID-19. About the study: COVID-19 samples collected from the United States, Italy and Spain covered acute and convalescent phases. The cDNA or gDNA used as material had been derived from T cells, B-cell-depleted T cells, or PBMCs.

Per the original methods: Reference gene primer amplification yielded estimated nucleated cell counts. Repertoires were generated with immunoSEQ multiplex PCR, while TCRdb's copy carries only in-frame clones and drops some. That table furnishes V, J and clone size, whereas the DNA furnished D and trimming. The table includes roughly 150,000 clones, around three quarters detected once. This CDR3 spans 13 amino acids. Trimming stripped 4 bases from V and 10 bases from J, with 14 bases between. Looked up from germline, CDR1 is GTSNPN and CDR2 is SVGIG (reference sequence). This clone was seen once. The source is a man aged 55-75 years with acute or convalescent COVID-19. The chain carries TRBV30 and TRBJ1-6; D is uncertain. The specimen sequenced was peripheral blood. The CDR3 DNA reads TGTGCCTGGACGGGGATTATAGGCTCACCCCTCCACTTT. Residues: CAWTGIIGSPLHF. Full variable domain (outside the CDR3, taken from reference TRBV30 and TRBJ1-6): SQTIHQWPATLVQPVGSPLSLECTVEGTSNPNLYWYRQAAGRGLQLLFYSVGIGQISSEVPQNLSASRPQDRQFILSSKKLLLSDSGFYLCAWTGIIGSPLHFGNGTRLTVT.